This TCR beta chain was recorded in a study of spatial heterogeneity in lung cancer. The CDR3 contains 15 residues. Trimming cost V 5 bases and J 2 bases, with 13 bases left between them. Germline CDR1 and CDR2: SGHTA and FQGNSA. Time point of the sample: sample taken at primary tumor resection. Whole RNA, which was extracted from tumor, nontumor lung tissue or frozen PBMC, was sequenced without any cell sorting. Study results and limitations: Ubiquitous expanded tumor TCRs appeared in blood more at resection than follow-up.

TCR cDNA molecules each carried a unique molecular identifier. Using its own MiXCR run on the 5' RACE reads, TCRdb lists one record per CDR3 protein. The table shows about 23,000 distinct CDR3 sequences, with approximately 4.7% occurring only once. This clonotype has ten or more counts. The antigen remains undetermined. This chain links TRBV7-2 with TRBJ2-1; D unclear. The specimen was PBMCs, collected at surgery. The sequence was obtained from a male donor with early-stage non-small cell lung cancer. CDR3 sequence (DNA): TGTGCCAGCAGCCTAGACGGGTCGGCCTACAATGAGCAGTTCTTC. The encoded protein is CASSLDGSAYNEQFF. The full variable domain, rest sourced from reference TRBV7-2 and TRBJ2-1, is GAGVSQSPSNKVTEKGKDVELRCDPISGHTALYWYRQSLGQGLEFLIYFQGNSAPDKSGLPSDRFSAERTGGSVSTLTIQRTQQEDSAVYLCASSLDGSAYNEQFFGPGTRLTVL.